The present T cell receptor beta chain was sequenced within a study of blood T cell repertoires in COVID-19. The overall study: The origin of the acute and convalescent COVID-19 samples was the United States, Italy and Spain. In each case, the material was cDNA or gDNA derived from T cells, B-cell-depleted T cells, or PBMCs.

Per the authors' pipeline: For nucleated cells, counts were estimated from reference gene primer amplification. The repertoire was sequenced with immunoSEQ multiplex PCR; TCRdb's copy has only in-frame clones and lacks some. The DNA gave D and trimming, while V, J and clone size come from that table. The table has about 8,300 clones, approximately 89% seen once. The germline CDR1 and CDR2 sequences are SGDLS and YYNGEE. The V and J ends lost 3 bases and 3 bases, in that order; junction bases with no gene match: 3. The CDR3 totals 15 residues. Sequenced: peripheral blood. The chain links TRBV9 to TRBJ2-2; 9 bases are shared with TRBD1. The sequence was obtained from a human donor in a cohort sampled during active COVID-19. The CDR3 loop reads CASSAWTGDTGELFF. The DNA of the CDR3 is TGTGCCAGCAGCGCCTGGACAGGGGACACCGGGGAGCTGTTTTTT. Looking up the rest from reference TRBV9 and TRBJ2-2 gives the full variable domain: DSGVTQTPKHLITATGQRVTLRCSPRSGDLSVYWYQQSLDQGLQFLIQYYNGEERAKGNILERFSAQQFPDLHSELNLSSLELGDSALYFCASSAWTGDTGELFFGEGSRLTVL.